This T cell receptor beta chain comes out of a study of blood T cell repertoires in COVID-19. TCRdb's copy holds only in-frame clones and misses some; the assay was immunoSEQ multiplex PCR. The table has roughly 38,000 clones, approximately 90% seen once. This CDR3 is built from 16 residues. Losses at the gene ends were 4 bases for V and 2 bases for J; bases not matched to a gene: 10. The germline gives CDR1 SGDLS, CDR2 YYNGEE. This clone was seen only a few times. Sequenced material: peripheral blood. This receptor was obtained from a man aged 45-65 years with active COVID-19. The rearrangement uses TRBV9 and TRBJ2-7; 9 positions match TRBD1. CDR3: CASSQTGTGRAYEQYF. DNA of the CDR3: TGTGCCAGCAGCCAAACCGGGACAGGGAGGGCCTACGAGCAGTACTTC.